These 11 T cell receptor beta chains came from one sample sequenced in a study of T-cell reconstitution after alpha-beta-depleted transplantation in children. Using unique molecular identifiers, the investigators prepared the TCRbeta library. TCRdb reprocessed the PCR reads with MiXCR, giving one entry per CDR3 protein. The data hold fewer than 700,000 distinct CDR3 sequences, with 10% to 15% observed a single time. The source was PBMCs, mostly from graft donor cells, collected 360 days after TCRalphabeta/CD19-depleted stem cell transplant. The receptors derive from a male patient aged 5 to 17 who had a stem cell transplant for acute myeloid leukemia, so the T cells may come from the graft donor.

The sample holds a few counts of this clonotype. This sequence joins TRBV4-3 and TRBJ2-7, with a tentative D call TRBD1 (6 bases). Germline lookup yields CDR1 LGHNA and CDR2 YSLEER. The CDR3 totals 13 residues. V was shortened by 1 base and J by 8 bases, with 12 bases between the two germline ends. The DNA of the CDR3 is TGCGCCAGCAGCCAAGGTAGAACAGGGAAGCAGTACTTC. Its protein product is CASSQGRTGKQYF.

This clonotype came up a few times. The rearrangement links TRBV5-1 to TRBJ2-1, with D perhaps matching TRBD1 (6 bases). Germline CDR1 and CDR2: SGHRS and YFSETQ. This CDR3 comprises 17 residues. The V end was cut by 4 bases, the J end by 5 bases, with 22 bases between. The CDR3 nucleotides read TGCGCCAGCAGCCAGCCGAGCAGATTAGGGGGAGACAATGAGCAGTTCTTC. Translating it yields CASSQPSRLGGDNEQFF.

Details on this clonotype: The final CDR3 position lacks the conserved phenylalanine or tryptophan, pointing to a likely read error. The V and J genes are TRBV7-3 and TRBJ1-1; 12 bases are shared with TRBD1. Trimming removed 5 bases from V and 5 bases from J; junction bases left unmatched: 9. Germline assignment: CDR1 SGHTA and CDR2 FQGTGA. The CDR3 extends over 16 amino acids. CDR3 bases: TGTGCCAGCAGCATATCCGTGGGACAGGGGGCGACTGAAGCTTTCCTT. Its translation: CASSISVGQGATEAFL.

This clonotype has a handful of counts. The chain couples TRBV18 to TRBJ2-6, with a possible D match to TRBD1 (5 bases). CDR1 is KGHSH, CDR2 LQKENI, per germline. Trimming left V 6 bases short and J 0 bases short, with 18 bases between. This CDR3 has 18 residues. CDR3 region: CASSPLPPTDSGANVLTF. CDR3 DNA sequence: TGTGCCAGCTCCCCCCTTCCCCCGACAGACTCTGGGGCCAACGTCCTGACTTTC.

This chain joins TRBV4-3 and TRBJ2-7, with unresolved D. V lost 0 bases, J lost 4 bases, and 19 bases lay in between. Germline-derived CDR1 and CDR2 are LGHNA and YSLEER. This CDR3 is 17 amino acids long. CDR3 DNA sequence: TGCGCCAGCAGCCAAGAGTTTACAGCCCGTACTGAGTACGAGCAGTACTTC. This gives the protein CASSQEFTARTEYEQYF.

This clonotype has more than one count but fewer than ten. This chain joins TRBV5-5 and TRBJ2-6; D gene unclear. Germline CDR1 reads SGHKS; CDR2 reads YYEKEE (reference sequence). V shed 3 bases and J shed 1 base, with 5 bases lying between them. The CDR3 is made up of 14 amino acids. The CDR3 loop reads CASSSQSGANVLTF. In DNA form, the CDR3 reads TGTGCCAGCAGCTCTCAGTCTGGGGCCAACGTCCTGACTTTC. Based on the CDR3 plus reference TRBV5-5 and TRBJ2-6, the full variable domain is DAGVTQSPTHLIKTRGQQVTLRCSPISGHKSVSWYQQVLGQGPQFIFQYYEKEERGRGNFPDRFSARQFPNYSSELNVNALLLGDSALYLCASSSQSGANVLTFGAGSRLTVL.

Only a few counts were recorded for this clonotype. V gene TRBV2 combines with J gene TRBJ2-7; 7 bases line up with TRBD2. The CDR3 has 13 residues. Germline values: CDR1 SNHLY, CDR2 FYNNEI. The V segment lost 8 bases and the J segment 7 bases; nucleotides outside the gene matches: 11. Written as DNA, the CDR3 is TGTGCCAGCGGGGGGGACCTCCTACGGGAGCAGTACTTC. It encodes CASGGDLLREQYF.

The CDR3 sequence: CASGRDYSTDTQYF. The CDR3 DNA reads as TGTGCCAGCGGACGGGACTATAGCACAGATACGCAGTATTTT. The V call is TRBV6-5, the J call TRBJ2-3, with 7 bases lining up with TRBD2. The CDR3 runs 14 residues. Per germline, CDR1 MNHEY and CDR2 SVGAGI. With 8 bases clipped from V and 0 bases from J, the junction kept 5 bases outside the gene matches.

This clonotype was detected many times. The chain uses TRBV11-3 and TRBJ2-1; D unclear. Germline V gene sequence: CDR1 SGHNT, CDR2 YENEEA. Trimming shortened V by 5 bases and J by 2 bases, and 13 bases separated the two germline ends. The CDR3 covers 15 residues. CDR3 sequence: CASSPGPKTYNEQFF. The CDR3, as DNA: TGTGCCAGCAGCCCGGGCCCCAAGACCTACAATGAGCAGTTCTTC.

This clonotype was detected ten times or more. CDR3 amino acids: CASSLGPDNTEAFF. The CDR3 DNA sequence: TGCGCCAGCAGCTTGGGACCTGACAACACTGAAGCTTTCTTT. The chain combines TRBV5-1 with TRBJ1-1; the D is unclear. CDR1 SGHRS and CDR2 YFSETQ come from the germline V gene. V lost 0 bases and J 2 bases, leaving 8 bases between the germline ends. This CDR3 contains 14 residues.

This clonotype was counted between two and nine times. J is TRBJ2-7 and V is TRBV7-2, with 13 nucleotides matching TRBD2. V was pared by 5 bases and J by 0 bases, with 4 bases of the junction left unmatched. The CDR3 covers 16 residues. Germline V gene sequence: CDR1 SGHTA, CDR2 FQGNSA. CDR3 sequence: CASSPGTSGNSYEQYF. The CDR3 nucleotides are TGTGCCAGCAGCCCCGGGACTAGCGGGAACTCCTACGAGCAGTACTTC.